This T cell receptor (beta chain) was recorded in a study of T cells expressing NK-cell markers. General study results and limits: Four of the donors also had these clonotypes leading their CD3+CD56-NKG2C+ fraction.

Researchers built TCR beta cDNA using 5'RACE template switching with UMIs. Reprocessing the 5' RACE reads, TCRdb reports a single entry for every CDR3 protein and omits DNA. The sample's table shows about 550,000 distinct CDR3 sequences. With respect to this clonotype: Its antigen is not identified.

Germline V CDR1 and CDR2: SGHVS, FNYEAQ. This CDR3 contains 13 residues. The TCR was taken from a man younger than 30 in good health. The specimen sequenced was blood T cells: a sorted CD56 or NKG2C T cell subset, CD4+ or CD8+ T cells, or bulk PBMC T cells (not recorded which). This chain joins TRBV7-6 and TRBJ2-5; no DNA is available, so the TRBD1 call from TCRdb remains unchecked. CDR3 amino acids: CASSSGVVETQYF.